This T cell receptor beta chain stems from a study of shared clonotypes between healthy human individuals. Study details: Per donor, CD8 memory used one plate, CD8 naive used two, CD4 memory used three and CD4 naive used three.

Caucasian adults living in Nashville, Tennessee, provided all samples. Partitioning of CD4+ cells yielded a CD45RA+ naive subset and a CD45RA-negative memory subset. The study, taken as a whole, reports: What naive subsets generally showed was a larger estimated richness than memory subsets showed.

Clones were sequenced by immunoSEQ multiplex PCR, and TCRdb holds only the in-frame ones, with some missing. The sample has over 2 million clones; 85% to 95% are singletons. Remarks on this clone: Antigen specificity is unknown.

There are 14 residues in the CDR3. With V trimmed by 6 bases and J by 4 bases, 6 bases remained unmatched. In germline, CDR1 is MNHEY, CDR2 SVGAGI. Sample: naive CD4+ T cells sorted from blood. Sample subset: CD45RA+ positively selected. The chain couples TRBV6-5 to TRBJ1-2, with 9 bases lining up with TRBD1. The sequence derives from a man between 18 and 29 years old in good health. Written as DNA, the CDR3 is TGTGCCAGCAGGCCGGGACAGGGAATCTATGGCTACACCTTC. Its protein product is CASRPGQGIYGYTF.